Reported below is one TCR beta chain. What it binds is not known. The sample is drawn from a study of cytomegalovirus exposure and HLA in healthy donors. Study-wide context: HLA-typed donors were the source of around 85 million unique TCRs held in an early data release.

The PCR was carried out with 60 Vbeta primers and 13 Jbeta primers. Method: immunoSEQ multiplex PCR; TCRdb's copy keeps in-frame clones and lacks some. The sample yields about 170,000 clones, approximately 71% seen once. The length of the CDR3 is 15 residues. V gave up 0 bases and J gave up 5 bases, with 13 bases separating them. CDR1 is MGHRA, CDR2 YSYEKL, per germline. Healthy donors of bone marrow made up the group. Study-wide results and limits: A later analysis reportedly found fewer N-insertions in an Asian-associated ancestry cluster than the approximately 700-donor mean. As immune exposure information, only CMV serostatus was available.

This receptor was taken from a girl aged 5-17 years in good health and CMV-seronegative. The chain uses TRBV4-1 and TRBJ1-2; D unclear. The sequenced sample consisted of PBMCs. CDR3: CASSQDTSADYGYTF. Here the CDR3 DNA reads TGCGCCAGCAGCCAAGATACGTCGGCGGATTATGGCTACACCTTC.